The 4 T cell receptor beta chains listed next were all sequenced from one sample in a study of blood T cell repertoires in COVID-19. Measured with immunoSEQ multiplex PCR; TCRdb has only the in-frame clones, and not every one. The sample lists about 220,000 clones, about 78% occurring once. The sequenced sample consisted of peripheral blood. The receptors were sampled from a woman between 65 and 79 years old with acute or convalescent COVID-19.

This clone was detected only a few times. The rearrangement uses TRBV5-3 and TRBJ2-7; tentatively, D is TRBD2 (5 bases). TRBV5-3 is noted as an ORF with a role that remains uncertain. The CDR3 is 17 amino acids. V gave up 2 bases and J gave up 2 bases, with 20 bases separating them. CDR3 DNA sequence: TGTGCCAGAAGCTTAAGGGAAGATGCGGAGGTAACCTACGAGCAGTACTTC. Translation: CARSLREDAEVTYEQYF.

The CDR3 DNA is TGTGCCAGCAGCGATCCAGGGGGGACCAAAAACATTCAGTACTTC. The encoded protein is CASSDPGGTKNIQYF. V gene TRBV2 combines with J gene TRBJ2-4; possibly TRBD1 for D (7 bases). Trimming stripped 6 bases from V and 2 bases from J, with 14 bases between. The CDR3 is 15 residues long. Per germline, CDR1 SNHLY and CDR2 FYNNEI. The complete variable domain, with remaining parts taken from reference TRBV2 and TRBJ2-4, reads EPEVTQTPSHQVTQMGQEVILRCVPISNHLYFYWYRQILGQKVEFLVSFYNNEISEKSEIFDDQFSVERPDGSNFTLKIRSTKLEDSAMYFCASSDPGGTKNIQYFGAGTRLSVL.

This clone turned up a few times. The chain is built from TRBV6-2 or TRBV6-3 and TRBJ1-5, with 7 bases identical to TRBD1. J gave up 0 bases and V 6 bases, and 5 bases lay outside the gene matches. This CDR3 has 15 amino acids. Germline lookup yields CDR1 MNHEY and CDR2 SVGEGT. As DNA, the CDR3 is TGTGCCAGCAGCTGGGGACAGATTAGCAATCAGCCCCAGCATTTT. Residues: CASSWGQISNQPQHF.

V is TRBV7-2 and J is TRBJ2-5, with D maybe TRBD2 (6 bases). Germline V lookup: CDR1 SGHTA, CDR2 FQGNSA. This CDR3 is built from 16 residues. V was shortened by 3 bases and J by 4 bases, with 18 bases between the two germline ends. The CDR3 sequence: CASSFGGTPRRETQYF. DNA for the CDR3: TGTGCCAGCAGCTTTGGAGGGACCCCTAGGAGAGAGACCCAGTACTTC.